The clone carrying this T cell receptor beta chain came up a few times. Sequenced by immunoSEQ multiplex PCR; TCRdb stores in-frame clones only, minus some. The data hold about 48,000 clones, with roughly 80% observed a single time. The data derive from a study of PD-L1 blockade in urothelial cancer. Across the study: Across blood samples, T cells had a median count of about 150,000.

Time point given: peripheral blood 6 weeks after treatment start. CDR3 size: 14 residues. V was pared by 0 bases and J by 5 bases, with 11 bases between. Germline V gives CDR1 SGDLS, CDR2 YYNGEE. This chain joins TRBV9 and TRBJ1-1, with D unclear. This TCR was recovered from a man aged 70 or older with urothelial cancer. The input for sequencing was PBMCs, taken around atezolizumab (anti-PD-L1) treatment. The CDR3 region has the DNA TGTGCCAGCAGCGTAGACGTAGGAGAGACTGAAGCTTTCTTT. Encoded protein: CASSVDVGETEAFF.